This T cell receptor beta chain was sequenced during a study of shared clonotypes between healthy human individuals. Study conclusions and caveats: Clonotypes that were shared across a handful of donors made up 4% to 6% of naive CD4 clonotypes. The genetic and exposure-history diversity represented was limited by few donors.

Here immunoSEQ multiplex PCR was the method, and the copy in TCRdb shows in-frame clones only, minus some. This sample has 2 million to 2.5 million clones, with 85% to 95% found just once. About this clone itself: The antigen is unknown.

The CDR3 contains 14 residues. V shed 2 bases and J shed 1 base, with 9 bases lying between them. Germline-derived CDR1 and CDR2 are LGHNA and YNFKEQ. Sequencing input: naive CD4+ T cells from PBMCs. The subset: CD45RA+ positively selected. The chain has TRBV4-2 and TRBJ2-7; a weak D match, TRBD1 (6 bases). The TCR was taken from a man younger than 35 in good health. Some clones in this sample may be carry-over from other donors' samples. The CDR3 DNA sequence: TGTGCCAGCAGCCAACCGGGACATTCCTACGAGCAGTACTTC. The encoded protein is CASSQPGHSYEQYF.